One sample yielded the 3 T cell receptor beta chains listed below, sequenced in a study of T cell responses to AZD1222 COVID-19 vaccine (dated by TCRdb to the early 2020s). The library was obtained by the immunoSEQ multiplex PCR assay. This is the immuneACCESS table as TCRdb keeps it, with only in-frame sequences that have V and J called. A part of the clones is gone; compared with another copy, unresolved V genes explain less than half, and the rest is unexplained. The sample profile shows about 130,000 clones; roughly 89% of them were found once. The ten most abundant clones make up 0.85% to 1.3% of the sample. Interpreted using the paper, the time point label stands for: about 28 days (+/-7) after the second vaccine dose. The material sequenced was peripheral blood, taken 28 days after the second AZD1222 dose. These receptors were obtained from an adult who received the AZD1222 COVID-19 vaccine.

The count of this clone is one. The V and J genes are TRBV6-5 and TRBJ1-6; 7 nucleotides align to TRBD1. Trimming removed 2 bases from V and 10 bases from J; junction bases left unmatched: 5. Germline CDR1 is MNHEY and CDR2 is SVGAGI. The CDR3 has 14 residues. The CDR3 here is CASSYQAGGSPLHF. The CDR3 DNA follows: TGTGCCAGCAGTTACCAGGCAGGGGGATCACCCCTCCACTTT.

The chain combines TRBV27 with TRBJ2-7; 8 bases align to TRBD1. CDR3 length: 16 amino acids. Germline lookup yields CDR1 MNHEY and CDR2 SMNVEV (reference sequence). The junction had 13 bases not matched to a gene; V was cut back by 6 bases and J by 3 bases. This CDR3 is CASRGSTGVRGYEQYF. DNA of the CDR3: TGTGCCAGCAGGGGATCGACAGGGGTCAGGGGCTACGAGCAGTACTTC.

The CDR3 protein is CASSSDPNRAYGYTF. The CDR3 DNA reads TGTGCCAGCAGCTCAGATCCCAACAGGGCCTATGGCTACACCTTC. This chain uses TRBV6-5 with TRBJ1-2, with D tentatively TRBD1 (6 bases). This CDR3 spans 15 amino acids. From germline, CDR1 is MNHEY and CDR2 SVGAGI. V lost 6 bases, J lost 4 bases, and 18 bases lay in between.